This TCR beta chain came from a study of OX40 agonist ivuxolimab in advanced cancers. As for the study in general: The mean age was approximately 60 years, ranging from roughly 23 to 79, with approximately 83% of participants male.

For this clone: No antigen is known for it.

The CDR3 runs to 12 residues. The germline V and J ends were trimmed by 6 bases and 3 bases, with 10 bases remaining between them. Germline V gene sequence: CDR1 SGHRS, CDR2 YFSETQ. Autoimmune disease history or systemic immunosuppression led to patient exclusion. Study-wide points: There was clonal expansion of CD4+ and CD8+ blood T cells by week 6 at 0.1 to 3.0 mg/kg.

Only in-frame clones appear in the TCRdb table, and some are missing; sequencing was by immunoSEQ multiplex PCR. The sample includes roughly 98,000 clones, about 79% seen only once; the top ten take over 1.3%. The V call is TRBV5-1, the J call TRBJ2-7; a weak D match, TRBD1 (6 bases). Sequences were derived from CD4+ or CD8+ T cells sorted from blood, sampled in a trial of the OX40 agonist ivuxolimab. The clonotype was recovered from an adult with an advanced solid tumor such as melanoma, head and neck, liver or kidney cancer. The CDR3: CASTGQSYEQYF. The CDR3 DNA is TGCGCCAGCACCGGACAGAGCTACGAGCAGTACTTC.